The T cell receptor (beta chain) under discussion was sequenced for a study of cytomegalovirus exposure and HLA in healthy donors. In the case of this clone: The target antigen is unknown.

Use of 60 Vbeta and 13 Jbeta primers characterized the PCR. The table came from immunoSEQ multiplex PCR; TCRdb's copy has only in-frame clones and leaves some out. The sample carries about 140,000 clones, approximately 82% recorded once. The length of the CDR3 is 16 residues. CDR1 and CDR2 (germline): LNHDA, SQIVND (reference sequence). V trimming: 6 bases; J trimming: 2 bases; junction bases outside the gene matches: 8. General study findings and limits: It was reported that the classifier diagnosed cytomegalovirus status with high specificity and sensitivity in both the original and validation cohorts. There were a few CMV-associated chains whose specificity for CMV antigens was confirmed in vitro.

Likely unrecorded immune exposures existed in these nominally healthy donors. This chain joins TRBV19 and TRBJ1-3; 9 nucleotides align to TRBD1. The clonotype originates from a man in his forties in good health and CMV-seronegative. Specimen: PBMCs. The CDR3, as DNA: TGTGCCAGTAGGCATTTCCGGGACAGGGCTGGAAACACCATATATTTT. It codes for CASRHFRDRAGNTIYF.